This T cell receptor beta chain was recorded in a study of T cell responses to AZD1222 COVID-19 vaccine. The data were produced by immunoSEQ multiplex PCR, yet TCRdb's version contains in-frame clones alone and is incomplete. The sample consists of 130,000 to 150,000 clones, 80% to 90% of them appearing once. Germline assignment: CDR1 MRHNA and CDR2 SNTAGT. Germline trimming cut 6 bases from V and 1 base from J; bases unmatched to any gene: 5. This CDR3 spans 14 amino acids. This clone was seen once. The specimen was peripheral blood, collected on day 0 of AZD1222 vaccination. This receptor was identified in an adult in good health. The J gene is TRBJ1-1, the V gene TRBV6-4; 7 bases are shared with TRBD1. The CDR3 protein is CASREGAGNTEAFF. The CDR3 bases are TGTGCCAGCAGAGAGGGGGCCGGGAACACTGAAGCTTTCTTT.